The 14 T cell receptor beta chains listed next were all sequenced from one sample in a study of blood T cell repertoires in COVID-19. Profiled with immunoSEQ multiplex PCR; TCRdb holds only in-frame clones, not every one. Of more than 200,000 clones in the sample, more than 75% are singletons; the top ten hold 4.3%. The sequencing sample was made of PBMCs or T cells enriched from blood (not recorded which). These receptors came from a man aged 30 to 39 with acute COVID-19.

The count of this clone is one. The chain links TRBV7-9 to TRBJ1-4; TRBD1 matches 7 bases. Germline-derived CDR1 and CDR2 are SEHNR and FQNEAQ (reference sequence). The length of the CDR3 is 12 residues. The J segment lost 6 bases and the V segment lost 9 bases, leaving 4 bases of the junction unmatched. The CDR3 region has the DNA TGTGCCAGGGCCGGACAGGATGAAAAACTGTTTTTT. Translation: CARAGQDEKLFF.

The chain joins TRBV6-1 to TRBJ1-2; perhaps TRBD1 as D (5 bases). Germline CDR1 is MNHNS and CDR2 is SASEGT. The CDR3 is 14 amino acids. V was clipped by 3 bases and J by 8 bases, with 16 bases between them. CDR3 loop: CASSENRHPKGYTF. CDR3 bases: TGTGCCAGCAGTGAGAACAGGCACCCAAAAGGCTACACCTTC.

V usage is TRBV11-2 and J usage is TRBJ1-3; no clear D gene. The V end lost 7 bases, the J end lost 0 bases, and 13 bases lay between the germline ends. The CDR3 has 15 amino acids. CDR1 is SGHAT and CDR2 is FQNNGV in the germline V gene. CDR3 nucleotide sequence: TGTGCCAGCAACCTCGACACCTTCTCTGGAAACACCATATATTTT. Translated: CASNLDTFSGNTIYF.

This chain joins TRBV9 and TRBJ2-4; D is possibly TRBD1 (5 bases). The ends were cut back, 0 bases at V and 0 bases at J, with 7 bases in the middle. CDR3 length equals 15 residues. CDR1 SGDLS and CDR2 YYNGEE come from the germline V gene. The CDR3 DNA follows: TGTGCCAGCAGCGTAGGGGGCGTAGCCAAAAACATTCAGTACTTC. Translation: CASSVGGVAKNIQYF.

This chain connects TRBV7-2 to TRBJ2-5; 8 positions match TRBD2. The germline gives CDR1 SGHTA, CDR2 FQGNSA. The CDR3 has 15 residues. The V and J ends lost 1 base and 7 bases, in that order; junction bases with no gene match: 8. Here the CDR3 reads CASSLGSSGGGTQYF. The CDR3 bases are TGTGCCAGCAGCTTAGGTTCCAGCGGGGGAGGGACCCAGTACTTC.

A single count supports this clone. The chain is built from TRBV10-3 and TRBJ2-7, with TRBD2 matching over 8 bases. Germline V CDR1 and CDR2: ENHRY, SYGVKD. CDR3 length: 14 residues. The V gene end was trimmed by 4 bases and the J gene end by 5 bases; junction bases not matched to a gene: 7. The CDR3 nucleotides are TGTGCCATCAGTGGTACGGGAGGGGTAGACGAGCAGTACTTC. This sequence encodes CAISGTGGVDEQYF.

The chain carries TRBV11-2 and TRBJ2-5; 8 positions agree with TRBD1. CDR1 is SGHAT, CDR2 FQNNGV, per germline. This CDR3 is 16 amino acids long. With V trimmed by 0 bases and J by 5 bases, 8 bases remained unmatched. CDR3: CASSLEVQGGWETQYF. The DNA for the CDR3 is TGTGCCAGCAGCTTAGAGGTACAGGGGGGATGGGAGACCCAGTACTTC.

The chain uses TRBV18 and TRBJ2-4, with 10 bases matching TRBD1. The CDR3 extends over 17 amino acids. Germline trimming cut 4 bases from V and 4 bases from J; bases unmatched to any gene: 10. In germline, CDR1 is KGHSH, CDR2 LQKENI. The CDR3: CASSRTTGQGGKNIQYF. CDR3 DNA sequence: TGTGCCAGCTCACGCACCACCGGACAGGGGGGAAAAAACATTCAGTACTTC.

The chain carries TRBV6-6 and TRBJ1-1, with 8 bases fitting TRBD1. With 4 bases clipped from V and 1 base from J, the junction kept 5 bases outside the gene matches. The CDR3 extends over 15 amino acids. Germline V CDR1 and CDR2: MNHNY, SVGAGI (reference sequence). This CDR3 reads CASSSLQGGNTEAFF. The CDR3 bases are TGTGCCAGCAGTTCCTTACAGGGGGGGAACACTGAAGCTTTCTTT.

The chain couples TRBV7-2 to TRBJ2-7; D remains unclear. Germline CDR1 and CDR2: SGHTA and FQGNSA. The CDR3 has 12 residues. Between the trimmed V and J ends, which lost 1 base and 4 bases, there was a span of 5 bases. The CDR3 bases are TGTGCCAGCAGCTTAGGGCGGTACGAGCAGTACTTC. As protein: CASSLGRYEQYF.

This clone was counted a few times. For the CDR3, the DNA is TGTGCCAGCAGCCAAGCGGTCCGGGACTCCTACGAGCAGTACTTC. Its protein product is CASSQAVRDSYEQYF. The chain couples TRBV3-1 (or the pseudogene TRBV3-2) to TRBJ2-7; a possible D gene is TRBD2 (5 bases). This CDR3 is 15 amino acids long. The V and J ends lost 1 base and 0 bases respectively, with 10 bases between them. Germline CDR1 reads LGHDT; CDR2 reads YNNKEL (reference sequence).

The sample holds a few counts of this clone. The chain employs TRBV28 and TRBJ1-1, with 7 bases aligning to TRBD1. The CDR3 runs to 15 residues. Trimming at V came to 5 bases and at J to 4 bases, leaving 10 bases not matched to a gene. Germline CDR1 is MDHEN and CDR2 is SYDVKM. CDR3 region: CASSVTGAGGTEAFF. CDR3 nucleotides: TGTGCCAGCAGTGTAACCGGGGCAGGGGGCACTGAAGCTTTCTTT.

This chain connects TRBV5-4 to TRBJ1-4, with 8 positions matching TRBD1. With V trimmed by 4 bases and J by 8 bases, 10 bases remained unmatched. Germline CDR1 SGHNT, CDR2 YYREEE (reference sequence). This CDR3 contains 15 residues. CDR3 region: CASSPGQGIEEKLFF. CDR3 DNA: TGTGCCAGCAGCCCCGGACAGGGAATCGAAGAAAAACTGTTTTTT.

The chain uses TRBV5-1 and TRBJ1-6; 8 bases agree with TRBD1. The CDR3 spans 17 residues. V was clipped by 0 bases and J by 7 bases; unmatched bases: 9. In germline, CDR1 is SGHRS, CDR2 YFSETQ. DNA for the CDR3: TGCGCCAGCAGCTTGGACGCACAGGACAGGGCGAATTCACCCCTCCACTTT. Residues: CASSLDAQDRANSPLHF. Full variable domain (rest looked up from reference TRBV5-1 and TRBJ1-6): KAGVTQTPRYLIKTRGQQVTLSCSPISGHRSVSWYQQTPGQGLQFLFEYFSETQRNKGNFPGRFSGRQFSNSRSEMNVSTLELGDSALYLCASSLDAQDRANSPLHFGNGTRLTVT.